This is a list of T cell receptor beta chains from one sample in a study of T cell changes during pregnancy in multiple sclerosis. Method: immunoSEQ multiplex PCR; TCRdb's copy keeps in-frame clones and lacks some. Among some 100,000 clones listed, approximately 94% were seen once. Sample: peripheral blood, taken in the second trimester of pregnancy. The receptors were gathered from a female donor with multiple sclerosis, enrolled in a pregnancy study. Both conserved end residues are part of each CDR3. D genes are given only for firm matches. Where a row states a size, it is once, few, many or the class of an expanded clone; other rows omit it.

CDR3nt | CDR3aa | d_gene | v_gene | abundance | j_gene | len
TGTGCCACCTACGGGACAGCGAACACCGGGGAGCTGTTTTTT | CATYGTANTGELFF | TRBD1 | TRBV5-5 | - | TRBJ2-2 | 14
TGTGCCAGCCAAATGGTCGATGCAGTTCAAGAGACCCAGTACTTC | CASQMVDAVQETQYF | - | TRBV6-1 | - | TRBJ2-5 | 15
TGTGCCAGCAGCCTGGCCGGGACAGGGGTTTCAGATACGCAGTATTTT | CASSLAGTGVSDTQYF | TRBD1 | TRBV7-3 | - | TRBJ2-3 | 16
TGTGCCAGCAGGGCCCGGACTAGCGCCTTGTCCTACAATGAGCAGTTCTTC | CASRARTSALSYNEQFF | TRBD2 | TRBV2 | - | TRBJ2-1 | 17
TGTGCCTGGACAGTGCCGGCGGGTCGGAGGGCTTTCTTT | CAWTVPAGRRAFF | - | TRBV30 | - | TRBJ1-1 | 13
TGTGCCAGTAGTATGACGACAGGGTTGTTTACGCTTGAGCAGTACTTC | CASSMTTGLFTLEQYF | TRBD1 | TRBV19 | - | TRBJ2-7 | 16
TGTGCCAGCAGCTTACTGGTGGCCAGGGGGCGGCCGGAAGCTTTCTTT | CASSLLVARGRPEAFF | TRBD1 | TRBV7-2 | - | TRBJ1-1 | 16
TGTGCCAGCATCCAGGGTGGTCAGGGGCCTTATCGGCCCCAGCATTTT | CASIQGGQGPYRPQHF | - | TRBV28 | - | TRBJ1-5 | 16
TGTGCCAGCAGCTCCCACCGGTCTTATGAAGCTTTCTTT | CASSSHRSYEAFF | - | TRBV7-2 | once | TRBJ1-1 | 13
TGTGCCAGCAAAAAGGAACCAGGGGGCAATCAGCCCCAGCATTTT | CASKKEPGGNQPQHF | - | TRBV2 | - | TRBJ1-5 | 15
TGTGCCAGCAGCGCCGGGACATCGGGGTATGGCTACACCTTC | CASSAGTSGYGYTF | - | TRBV5-6 | - | TRBJ1-2 | 14
TGTGCCAGCAGCTTATCGGGCACCGGGGAGCTGTTTTTT | CASSLSGTGELFF | - | TRBV11-3 | - | TRBJ2-2 | 13
TGTGCCATCAGTGACCTAAGGCAGGGAAGCACTGAAGCTTTCTTT | CAISDLRQGSTEAFF | - | TRBV10-3 | - | TRBJ1-1 | 15